This T cell receptor beta chain was found in a study of blood T cell repertoires in COVID-19 (dated by TCRdb to the early 2020s). Looking at the study overall: Samples from collaborators originated in the United States, Italy and Spain and spanned both the acute and convalescent phases of COVID-19. The prospective study material was composed of cDNA or gDNA derived from T cells, B-cell-depleted T cells, or PBMCs. Subjects who had been exposed to COVID-19, were actively infected with it, or had recovered from it provided the deeply sampled blood TCRbeta repertoires that made up the dataset. The repertoires were made available in a free public database intended to serve as a resource for research on the immune response to SARS-CoV-2. The samples were drawn from two sources: the first 160 participants of the ongoing ImmuneRACE study, and some 1,300 subjects contributed by 6 global collaborators. Nearly every sample came with metadata listing a de-identified subject ID, COVID-19 status, age in years and sex. HLA class I and class II types, where available, came from metadata supplied by the sample provider rather than from assay-based typing.

As concerns this clone: The antigen this receptor binds is unknown. Nothing much larger sits one base from this clone, and base qualities are not available.

TCRbeta CDR3 regions were amplified from genomic DNA by means of the immunoSEQ Assay, a bias-controlled multiplex PCR. Per the source publication's procedure: The number of nucleated cells in each sample was estimated by amplification of reference gene primers within the assay. Sequence reads were collapsed and filtered to measure the absolute abundance of every unique TCRbeta CDR3 rearrangement. Productive Simpson clonality was computed per sample as the square root of Simpson's diversity index over productive rearrangements. As stored in TCRdb, this immuneACCESS dataset retains in-frame rearrangements with V and J assigned. A fraction of the clones does not appear; measured against another copy, unresolved V genes explain less than half of the discrepancy, and the remainder lacks a known reason. D and trimming come from the DNA, and the V and J calls and clone size come from that table. The sample profile shows 200,000 to 250,000 clones; about four fifths of them were found once. Of the sample, just under 9% is held by the ten largest clones.

Including the terminal cysteine and phenylalanine, the CDR3 comprises 15 residues. Only CDR3 DNA remains: 45 bases, in frame from the first base. V loses 0 bases at its end and J loses 2 bases; junction bases beyond the gene matches: 3. Looking up the germline V gene yields CDR1 SGHTA and CDR2 FQGNSA. In the prospective study, participants were about 18 to 90 years old, resided in approximately 25 geographic areas of the United States, and were enrolled through a virtual design. To assign participants to cohorts, the prospective study relied on clinical history that participants themselves reported in a screening survey and a study questionnaire. Each participant in the prospective study had whole blood, serum and a nasopharyngeal or oropharyngeal swab collected by mobile phlebotomists. Participants in the prospective study had the option to provide additional blood draws and questionnaires over a roughly 2-month period. Blood samples from the prospective study were shipped frozen or at room temperature prior to DNA extraction.

Here is what the overall study found, with its caveats: How much clinical and demographic metadata was included differed by source and by participant, and the metadata was provided uncurated.

The source of this sequence is a woman between 45 and 65 years old with acute COVID-19. The sequence joins TRBV7-2 to TRBJ1-2; the junction holds 7 bases that match TRBD1. The material sequenced was PBMCs or T cells enriched from blood (not recorded which). The CDR3 region has the sequence CASSLAGTENYGYTF. The nucleotides read TGTGCCAGCAGCTTAGCCGGGACAGAGAACTATGGCTACACCTTC.